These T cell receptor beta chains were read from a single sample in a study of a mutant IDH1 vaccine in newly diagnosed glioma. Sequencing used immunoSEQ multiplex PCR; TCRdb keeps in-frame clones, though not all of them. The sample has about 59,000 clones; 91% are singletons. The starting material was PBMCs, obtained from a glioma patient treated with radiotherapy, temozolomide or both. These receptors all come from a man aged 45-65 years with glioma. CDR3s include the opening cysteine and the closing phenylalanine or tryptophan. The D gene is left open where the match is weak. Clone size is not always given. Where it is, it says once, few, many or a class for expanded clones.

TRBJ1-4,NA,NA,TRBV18,CASSPLRGAESNEKLFF,TGTGCCAGCTCCCCACTGAGGGGGGCGGAATCTAATGAAAAACTGTTTTTT
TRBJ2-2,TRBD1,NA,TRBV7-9,CASSPGQGGTGELFF,TGTGCCAGCAGCCCGGGACAGGGGGGCACCGGGGAGCTGTTTTTT
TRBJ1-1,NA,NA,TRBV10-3,CAISRARTEAFF,TGTGCCATTAGCAGAGCTCGCACTGAAGCTTTCTTT
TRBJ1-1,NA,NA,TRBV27,CASSLNRVNTEAFF,TGTGCCAGCAGCCTAAACAGAGTGAATACTGAAGCTTTCTTT
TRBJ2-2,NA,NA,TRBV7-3,CASSFSSTGELFF,TGTGCCAGCAGCTTCTCGAGTACCGGGGAGCTGTTTTTT
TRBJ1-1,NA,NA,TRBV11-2,CASSFGGREAFF,TGTGCCAGCAGCTTCGGGGGTAGAGAAGCTTTCTTT
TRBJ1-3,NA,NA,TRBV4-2,CASNPEDSGNTIYF,TGTGCCAGCAACCCCGAGGACTCTGGAAACACCATATATTTT
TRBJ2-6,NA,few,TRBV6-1,CASSGVAVNSGANVLTF,TGTGCCAGCAGTGGGGTAGCGGTGAACTCTGGGGCCAACGTCCTGACTTTC
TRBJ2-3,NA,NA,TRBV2,CAIRTATSTDTQYF,TGTGCCATCCGGACTGCTACTAGCACAGATACGCAGTATTTT
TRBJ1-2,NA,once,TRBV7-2,CASSRIRMGGYTF,TGTGCCAGCAGCCGAATTCGGATGGGAGGCTACACCTTC
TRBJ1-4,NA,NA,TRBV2,CASTPTANEKLFF,TGTGCCAGCACCCCGACAGCCAATGAAAAACTGTTTTTT
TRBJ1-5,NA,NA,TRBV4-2,CASSQDFYSPGNQPQHF,TGTGCCAGCAGCCAAGATTTTTACAGCCCCGGTAATCAGCCCCAGCATTTT
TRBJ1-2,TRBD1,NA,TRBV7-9,CASSPRQGNYGYTF,TGTGCCAGCAGCCCGCGACAGGGCAACTATGGCTACACCTTC
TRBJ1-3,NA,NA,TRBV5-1,CASSRGDVGSGNTIYF,TGCGCCAGCAGCCGGGGGGACGTCGGCTCTGGAAACACCATATATTTT
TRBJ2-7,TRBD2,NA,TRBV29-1,CSGGTSGSFYEQYF,TGCAGCGGTGGGACTAGCGGGAGCTTCTACGAGCAGTACTTC
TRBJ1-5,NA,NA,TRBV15,CATSRAVYQPQHF,TGTGCCACCAGCAGAGCTGTTTATCAGCCCCAGCATTTT
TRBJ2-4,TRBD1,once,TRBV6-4,CASSDGTGRKNIQYF,TGTGCCAGCAGTGACGGGACAGGGAGGAAAAACATTCAGTACTTC